The 8 T cell receptor beta chains below come from one sample, sequenced in a study of blood T cells in healthy people across ages. A second PCR of roughly 7 to 11 cycles used a sample-barcoded 5' primer and a J-beta primer mix. From the 5' RACE reads, TCRdb called clonotypes with MiXCR, one entry per CDR3 protein. The repertoire holds roughly 680,000 distinct CDR3 sequences, with 20% to 25% as singletons. The sequenced sample was blood. These receptors came from a man aged 70-80 years in good health.

The rearrangement joins TRBV20-1 to TRBJ2-7, with 10 bases that match TRBD1. The V segment lost 6 bases and the J segment 1 base; nucleotides outside the gene matches: 6. The CDR3 has 14 amino acids. The germline CDR1 and CDR2 sequences are DFQATT and SNEGSKA (reference sequence). The CDR3 loop is CSARPGQGSYEQYF. The CDR3 DNA reads as TGCAGTGCCAGGCCGGGACAGGGGTCCTACGAGCAGTACTTC.

This clonotype was detected a few times. The V and J genes are TRBV5-1 and TRBJ1-2, with D perhaps TRBD1 (5 bases). Trimming took 2 bases from V and 7 from J, leaving 9 bases between them. Germline CDR1 and CDR2: SGHRS and YFSETQ. The CDR3 contains 12 residues. This chain's CDR3 is CASSLGVGGYTF. In DNA form, the CDR3 reads TGCGCCAGCAGCTTAGGGGTTGGTGGCTACACCTTC.

This sequence joins TRBV2 and TRBJ1-5; D remains unclear. This CDR3 is built from 15 residues. From germline, CDR1 is SNHLY and CDR2 FYNNEI. Trimming shortened V by 6 bases and J by 1 base, and 13 bases separated the two germline ends. CDR3 nucleotide sequence: TGTGCCAGCAGGCCCGACGTGTTAAGCAATCAGCCCCAGCATTTT. Translation: CASRPDVLSNQPQHF.

The CDR3 sequence: CAIRGGAGSTQYF. The DNA of the CDR3 is TGTGCCATAAGGGGTGGGGCAGGAAGTACGCAGTATTTT. This chain uses TRBV6-1 with TRBJ2-3; weak D call: TRBD1 (5 bases). The CDR3 length is 13 residues. Trimming stripped 10 bases from V and 8 bases from J, with 19 bases between. Germline CDR1 is MNHNS and CDR2 is SASEGT.

This clonotype was found a few times. The gene calls are TRBV14 and TRBJ2-7, with D possibly matching TRBD1 (5 bases). Germline V gene lookup returns CDR1 SGHDN and CDR2 FVKESK. Trimming took off 4 bases at V and 4 bases at J, with 11 bases between the two ends. The CDR3 covers 13 residues. DNA for the CDR3: TGTGCCAGCAGCCGCAGGGTAATGTACGAGCAGTACTTC. Translated, it gives CASSRRVMYEQYF.

This clonotype was seen ten or more times. The chain uses TRBV29-1 and TRBJ2-5; D is ambiguous. V lost 2 bases and J 2 bases, leaving 3 bases between the germline ends. The CDR3 is 11 residues long. Germline V gives CDR1 SQVTM, CDR2 ANQGSEA. CDR3 residues: CSVEQQETQYF. Here the CDR3 DNA reads TGCAGCGTTGAACAACAAGAGACCCAGTACTTC.

As concerns this clonotype: A read error is possible here, since a much larger clone lies one base away. This chain uses TRBV12-3 or TRBV12-4 with TRBJ2-7; 9 positions match TRBD1. V shed 6 bases and J 1 base; nucleotides not matched to a gene: 4. The CDR3 spans 14 residues. Written as DNA, the CDR3 is TGTGCCAGCAGAGGACAGGGGAATTCCTACGAGCAGTACTTC. Amino acids: CASRGQGNSYEQYF.

This clonotype occurred a few times. This chain links TRBV20-1 with TRBJ2-2; 11 bases are a match to TRBD1. Germline trimming cut 3 bases from V and 5 bases from J; bases unmatched to any gene: 5. The CDR3 contains 15 residues. Germline values: CDR1 DFQATT, CDR2 SNEGSKA (reference sequence). DNA for the CDR3: TGCAGTGCTAGTATGGACAGGGGGCAAACCGGGGAGCTGTTTTTT. This translates into CSASMDRGQTGELFF.